The rows below give T cell receptor beta chains drawn from one sample of a study of T cell responses to AZD1222 COVID-19 vaccine. Sequencing was performed with immunoSEQ multiplex PCR; in TCRdb, only in-frame clones are kept and a portion is missing. The table has about 86,000 clones, 88% seen once. The sample was peripheral blood, taken 28 days after the second AZD1222 dose. Receptors originate from an adult who received the AZD1222 COVID-19 vaccine. Each CDR3 is given with its conserved first and last residue. The order of the fields is V gene, clone size, J gene, D gene, CDR3 protein, CDR3 DNA. D genes are given only for firm matches. Size tells how often a clone was seen (once, few, many) or the class of an expanded clone, and some rows leave it out.

>TRBV30|once|TRBJ1-1|-
CACTGLGNTEAFF
TGTGCCTGTACGGGACTGGGGAACACTGAAGCTTTCTTT
>TRBV29-1|-|TRBJ1-1|-
CSATGPTGSVNTEAFF
TGCAGCGCCACCGGGCCCACCGGTTCCGTGAACACTGAAGCTTTCTTT
>TRBV5-5|-|TRBJ2-7|-
CASSFRTGSYEQYF
TGTGCCAGCAGCTTTCGGACGGGTTCCTACGAGCAGTACTTC
>TRBV7-9|-|TRBJ1-2|-
CASSLGHEPYGYTF
TGTGCCAGCAGCTTAGGACACGAACCCTATGGCTACACCTTC
>TRBV4-3|few|TRBJ2-1|TRBD2
CASSQDSSGGRSYEQFF
TGCGCCAGCAGCCAAGATTCCTCAGGCGGGAGGTCCTATGAGCAGTTCTTC
>TRBV29-1|-|TRBJ2-1|TRBD1
CSVATGVRSYNEQFF
TGCAGCGTTGCGACAGGGGTTCGCTCCTACAATGAGCAGTTCTTC
>TRBV11-2|-|TRBJ1-1|-
CASSRMWGGTEAFF
TGTGCCAGCAGCCGGATGTGGGGTGGCACTGAAGCTTTCTTT
>TRBV6-6|once|TRBJ2-3|-
CATNAGEGADTQYF
TGTGCCACTAATGCCGGGGAAGGTGCAGATACGCAGTATTTT
>TRBV4-2|-|TRBJ1-2|-
CASSQDPGWSGGYTF
TGTGCCAGCAGCCAAGATCCCGGGTGGTCGGGCGGCTACACCTTC
>TRBV27|-|TRBJ1-6|TRBD1
CASSGQGLYNSPLHF
TGTGCCAGCAGTGGACAGGGATTGTATAATTCACCCCTCCACTTT
>TRBV15|-|TRBJ1-1|TRBD1
CATSSFPTGGLDTEAFF
TGTGCCACCAGCAGTTTTCCGACAGGGGGCTTGGACACTGAAGCTTTCTTT
>TRBV4-3|few|TRBJ1-4|-
CASSQGFVGEKLFF
TGCGCCAGCAGCCAAGGGTTTGTAGGTGAAAAACTGTTTTTT
>TRBV10-2|few|TRBJ2-1|-
CASRFGDSYNEQFF
TGCGCCAGCAGATTTGGGGACTCCTACAATGAGCAGTTCTTC
>TRBV27|-|TRBJ1-2|-
CASSLVSGTNYGYTF
TGTGCCAGCAGTTTAGTTTCAGGGACTAACTATGGCTACACCTTC
>TRBV6-5|once|TRBJ1-1|-
CASKTTVNTEAFF
TGTGCCAGCAAAACGACAGTTAACACTGAAGCTTTCTTT
>TRBV10-3|-|TRBJ1-1|-
CAIRGSSVNTEAFF
TGTGCCATCAGGGGGTCCAGCGTAAACACTGAAGCTTTCTTT
>TRBV6-6|-|TRBJ1-5|-
CASSLQDGQPQHF
TGTGCCAGCAGTCTACAGGACGGTCAGCCCCAGCATTTT
>TRBV4-2|once|TRBJ2-7|TRBD2
CASSQDWVGLAGIEQYF
TGTGCCAGCAGCCAAGATTGGGTTGGACTAGCGGGAATCGAGCAGTACTTC